Sequencing of this T cell receptor (beta chain) was carried out in a study of CD8+CD57+ T cells in acquired aplastic anemia. Study as a whole: Average CD4+ read depth in healthy donors was around 9.9 million reads.

The germline gives CDR1 WNHNN, CDR2 SYGVQD (reference sequence). With 10 bases removed from V and 5 bases from J, the gap between germline ends came to 10 bases. The CDR3 has 11 amino acids. The use of genomic DNA as template underpinned the TCR beta VDJ and CDR3 profiling. Each CDR3 protein is one row after TCRdb ran MiXCR on the reads. The sample lists about 160,000 distinct CDR3 sequences; roughly 47% were seen once. Material for sequencing was sorted CD4+, CD8+, or CD8+CD57+ T cells (not recorded which) from PBMCs. V is TRBV10-1 and J is TRBJ2-3; D is possibly TRBD1 (5 bases). This sequence was found in a human donor in good health. The CDR3 coding sequence is TGCGCCACCTCCCAGGGAGATACGCAGTATTTT. Protein sequence: CATSQGDTQYF.